A selection of T cell receptor beta chains follows, all from one sample in a study of T cell responses to AZD1222 COVID-19 vaccine. The table came from immunoSEQ multiplex PCR; TCRdb's copy has only in-frame clones and leaves some out. The data hold just over 150,000 clones, with 70% to 90% observed a single time. The sample consisted of peripheral blood, taken after recovery from COVID-19. Receptors were obtained from an adult who had recovered from COVID-19. The conserved cysteine and the conserved F or W are not part of the CDR3 here.

TRBV4-2,14,ASSQDGEAQRAEAF
TRBV28,13,ASNTRQGIGYGYT
TRBV7-9,13,ASSSPGTSGYEQY
TRBV27,14,ASSYLMTGTNYGYT
TRBV18,12,ASSLDRANTEAF
TRBV9,13,ASSVVSGSHNEQF
TRBV3-1/TRBV3-2,14,ASSPSLWAGGYEQY
TRBV7-3,15,ASSNKRSGRRNTEAF
TRBV18,14,ASSPTNTRAGDGYT
TRBV10-3,13,AISEWDRTNTEAF
TRBV15,11,ATSRPGVEKLF
TRBV11-2,15,ASSLRPPDMYQETQY
TRBV5-1,13,ASSPPSSGANVLT
TRBV7-9,14,ASSFPSGVSTDTQY
TRBV7-2,13,ASSLGPAAGNEQF
TRBV19,10,ASSIGHEPQH
TRBV4-3,15,ASSQDLGGWVNTEAF
TRBV28,11,ASSRTGLFGYT
TRBV28,15,ATHLAGREGNTGELF
TRBV2,11,ASRGQGLRGYT
TRBV29-1,12,SVDETGVTGELF
TRBV19,12,ASSMSTAFNEQF
TRBV7-2,15,ASSLESPQNGRNEQF
TRBV7-9,13,ASSPFGGGSNEQF
TRBV2,11,ASISTGGSPLH
TRBV28,12,ASSLAQINTEAF
TRBV15,13,ATSSIAGPNTEAF
TRBV4-3,14,ASSQDRSGGGYEQY
TRBV24-1,15,ATSDMTSGSYYNEQF
TRBV15,14,ATSPQKGQGYYEQY
TRBV4-2,11,ASSQGGWHEQY
TRBV18,13,ASSPQDRVSTEAF
TRBV5-1,13,ASSLGQDKRTEAF
TRBV29-1,12,SARPGGAGEKLF
TRBV19,14,ASSSTGSWGGTEAF
TRBV5-1,13,ASSSGQGREDEQY
TRBV4-3,12,ASSPTDLNEKLF
TRBV28,13,ASEATSGRTYEQY
TRBV5-6,13,ASSFYRGPPGELF
TRBV19,13,ASSKPWDSNQPQH
TRBV19,14,ASTPRVRDSGNTIY
TRBV3-1/TRBV3-2,10,ASSQGGQTQY
TRBV9,15,ASSVGVAGGQTGELF
TRBV5-6,11,ASSGRQGNEAF